A single T cell receptor (beta chain) is shown here with its context. Primers: 60 Vbeta forward and 13 Jbeta reverse. Sequenced by immunoSEQ multiplex PCR; TCRdb stores in-frame clones only, minus some. The data show 160,000 or so clones, roughly four fifths seen once. This specimen belongs to a study of cytomegalovirus exposure and HLA in healthy donors. Input material: PBMCs. This TCR came from a woman aged 40 to 50 in good health and CMV-seronegative.

CDR3 bases: TGTGCCAGCAGCTTGGTAGCGGGAGATGAGCAGTTCTTC. Translated, it gives CASSLVAGDEQFF. V gene TRBV5-4 combines with J gene TRBJ2-1; 9 nucleotides align to TRBD2. The CDR3 covers 13 residues. V shed 0 bases and J 8 bases; nucleotides not matched to a gene: 0. Germline assignment: CDR1 SGHNT and CDR2 YYREEE (reference sequence).